These 25 T cell receptor beta chains share one sample of origin, sequenced in a study of sequential checkpoint blockade in melanoma. Stated treatment: randomized to nivolumab then ipilimumab (arm A) or the reverse (arm B). Assay: immunoSEQ multiplex PCR; the TCRdb copy retains only in-frame clones and omits some. The profile shows approximately 11,000 clones, under 60% of them singletons. Here the sequenced sample was CD8+ T cells sorted from blood (inferred from file names), taken from a patient given nivolumab and ipilimumab in sequence. These receptor sequences come from a human donor with melanoma.

This rearrangement joins TRBV7-2 to TRBJ2-7; D unclear. The CDR3 loop spans 11 amino acids. The V gene lost 2 bases and the J gene lost 3 bases, with 2 bases spanning the gap. The germline V gene has CDR1 SGHTA and CDR2 FQGNSA. The CDR3 DNA follows: TGTGCCAGCAGCTTATACTACGAGCAGTACTTC. Its translation is CASSLYYEQYF.

This clone was recorded a few times. This chain uses TRBV6-5 with TRBJ2-1; D not certain. The length of the CDR3 is 12 residues. Germline V gene lookup returns CDR1 MNHEY and CDR2 SVGAGI. V shed 2 bases and J shed 6 bases, with 5 bases lying between them. CDR3 region: CASSYGGNEQFF. The CDR3 region has the DNA TGTGCCAGCAGTTACGGCGGCAATGAGCAGTTCTTC.

Sample share makes this clone medium-sized (0.01 to 0.1%). The rearrangement links TRBV21-1 to TRBJ1-4; TRBD1, the table's D call, lacks a check against the DNA. TRBV21-1 constitutes a pseudogene. This CDR3 contains 19 residues. The CDR3 region has the DNA TGTGCCAGCAGTCTCATTCTGGCCGGGACAGGGCTTTGGAATGAAAAACTGTTTTTT. This codes for CASSLILAGTGLWNEKLFF.

The V and J genes are TRBV27 and TRBJ2-7; maybe TRBD1 (5 bases). CDR1 and CDR2 from the germline V gene are MNHEY and SMNVEV (reference sequence). Trimming pared 3 bases from V and 2 bases from J, leaving 11 bases between. This CDR3 is built from 14 residues. The CDR3 is CASSLGRETYEQYF. The CDR3 nucleotides read TGTGCCAGCAGTTTGGGCAGGGAAACCTACGAGCAGTACTTC.

This clone has just a few counts. The V call is TRBV28, the J call TRBJ2-2; TRBD2 agrees at 8 bases. This CDR3 is 15 amino acids long. Germline values: CDR1 MDHEN, CDR2 SYDVKM. J lost 6 bases, V lost 2 bases, and 5 bases had no gene match. The DNA of the CDR3 is TGTGCCAGCAGTTTAATCCCGGGACTAGCCGGGGAGCTGTTTTTT. Its protein product is CASSLIPGLAGELFF.

This chain joins TRBV7-8 and TRBJ2-1, with D possibly TRBD1 on 6 matching bases. The germline V gene encodes CDR1 SGHVS and CDR2 FQNEAQ. This CDR3 has 14 residues. Trimming shortened V by 5 bases and J by 3 bases, and 11 bases separated the two germline ends. The CDR3 DNA follows: TGTGCCAGCAGCCCACTAGGGGGCTACAATGAGCAGTTCTTC. As protein: CASSPLGGYNEQFF.

This clone has only a few counts. The rearrangement joins TRBV27 to TRBJ1-4, with D tentatively TRBD1 (5 bases). Germline V gene sequence: CDR1 MNHEY, CDR2 SMNVEV (reference sequence). With 6 bases removed from V and 3 bases from J, the gap between germline ends came to 17 bases. The CDR3 contains 16 residues. CDR3 in amino acids: CASSPGMVLANEKLFF. The CDR3 region has the DNA TGTGCCAGCAGCCCAGGGATGGTCTTGGCTAATGAAAAACTGTTTTTT.

The rearrangement joins TRBV7-6 to TRBJ2-7, with D perhaps matching TRBD1 (6 bases). Germline V gene data show CDR1 as SGHVS and CDR2 as FNYEAQ. V lost 5 bases, J lost 7 bases, and 15 bases lay in between. This CDR3 has 13 residues. The CDR3 reads CASSPATGFEQYF. As DNA, the CDR3 is TGTGCCAGCAGCCCCGCTACAGGGTTTGAGCAGTACTTC.

The CDR3 DNA sequence: TGTGCCAGCAGCTCGGGGGTGTATGAGCAGTTCTTC. Protein sequence: CASSSGVYEQFF. V is TRBV7-9 and J is TRBJ2-1, with D perhaps TRBD2 (6 bases). Germline V gene data show CDR1 as SEHNR and CDR2 as FQNEAQ (reference sequence). Trimming cost V 4 bases and J 8 bases, with 9 bases left between them. The CDR3 sequence is 12 residues long.

The chain carries TRBV9 and TRBJ1-1; a possible D gene is TRBD1 (5 bases). The CDR3 has 13 residues. V was clipped by 1 base and J by 7 bases, with 11 bases between them. Germline V gives CDR1 SGDLS, CDR2 YYNGEE. The CDR3 region is CASSVRPRDEAFF. The CDR3 DNA reads as TGTGCCAGCAGCGTACGACCCAGGGATGAAGCTTTCTTT. Using reference TRBV9 and TRBJ1-1 for the parts outside the CDR3, the full variable domain is DSGVTQTPKHLITATGQRVTLRCSPRSGDLSVYWYQQSLDQGLQFLIQYYNGEERAKGNILERFSAQQFPDLHSELNLSSLELGDSALYFCASSVRPRDEAFFGQGTRLTVV.

This clone has more than one count but fewer than ten. This chain links TRBV9 with TRBJ2-3, with no clear D. The V end lost 4 bases, the J end lost 0 bases, and 18 bases lay between the germline ends. The CDR3 runs to 17 residues. The germline V gene encodes CDR1 SGDLS and CDR2 YYNGEE. The CDR3 DNA reads TGTGCCAGCAGCCCCTCCCCCATAGCTCTTAGCACAGATACGCAGTATTTT. Translation gives CASSPSPIALSTDTQYF. The variable domain in full, completed from reference TRBV9 and TRBJ2-3, reads DSGVTQTPKHLITATGQRVTLRCSPRSGDLSVYWYQQSLDQGLQFLIQYYNGEERAKGNILERFSAQQFPDLHSELNLSSLELGDSALYFCASSPSPIALSTDTQYFGPGTRLTVL.

The chain combines TRBV9 with TRBJ1-3, with D possibly TRBD1 on 5 matching bases. V gave up 4 bases and J gave up 4 bases, with 9 bases separating them. The CDR3 totals 13 residues. CDR1 SGDLS and CDR2 YYNGEE come from the germline V gene. The CDR3 protein is CASSPGQGNTIYF. CDR3 nucleotide sequence: TGTGCCAGCAGCCCCGGACAAGGAAACACCATATATTTT.

The chain links TRBV18 to TRBJ2-1; 9 nucleotides align to TRBD2. This CDR3 region has 15 residues. Unmatched junction bases numbered 6, after V lost 8 bases and J lost 1 base. The germline gives CDR1 KGHSH, CDR2 LQKENI. CDR3 sequence: CASGLAGPSYNEQFF. The DNA for the CDR3 is TGTGCCAGCGGTCTAGCGGGACCTTCCTACAATGAGCAGTTCTTC.

The V and J genes are TRBV7-6 and TRBJ2-6; 8 positions match TRBD2. The trim removed 10 bases at V and 0 bases at J, leaving 8 bases unmatched. The CDR3 consists of 16 residues. Germline V gene lookup returns CDR1 SGHVS and CDR2 FNYEAQ. The CDR3 sequence is CATKGAGASGANVLTF. CDR3 coding DNA: TGTGCCACCAAAGGAGCGGGAGCCTCTGGGGCCAACGTCCTGACTTTC.

This clone came up a few times. The gene calls are TRBV29-1 and TRBJ1-2; the D gene is possibly TRBD1 (6 bases). V dropped 4 bases and J dropped 10 bases, with 10 bases sitting between them. The germline V gene has CDR1 SQVTM and CDR2 ANQGSEA. There are 10 residues in the CDR3. CDR3: CSVGGGLYTF. The CDR3 DNA sequence: TGCAGCGTTGGGGGGGGCCTCTACACCTTC.

This clone was detected only a few times. One end of the junction varies from germline; a read error may be responsible. The chain employs TRBV5-1 and TRBJ2-7; 7 nucleotides line up with TRBD1. Per germline, CDR1 SGHRS and CDR2 YFSETQ. The CDR3 runs 14 residues. As DNA, the CDR3 is TGTGCCAGCAGCCCACCGGGACAGACCTACGAGCAGTACTTC. Translating it yields CASSPPGQTYEQYF.

This clone is labeled medium-sized. The chain carries TRBV7-9 and TRBJ2-7; D possibly corresponds to TRBD1 (6 bases). Germline loops: CDR1 SEHNR, CDR2 FQNEAQ (reference sequence). The CDR3 contains 15 residues. V lost 0 bases to trimming and J lost 5 bases, with 14 bases between them. CDR3 DNA: TGTGCCAGCAGCTTAGCGACGGACAGCGCTAACGAGCAGTACTTC. It is translated as CASSLATDSANEQYF.

The V and J genes are TRBV11-2 and TRBJ2-7; 8 nucleotides match TRBD1. J lost 2 bases, V lost 3 bases, and 3 bases had no gene match. The germline V gene encodes CDR1 SGHAT and CDR2 FQNNGV. This CDR3 spans 14 amino acids. CDR3 loop: CASSFGTGTYEQYF. CDR3 DNA sequence: TGTGCCAGCAGCTTCGGGACAGGAACCTACGAGCAGTACTTC.

The chain links TRBV27 to TRBJ2-1, with TRBD2 identical over 13 bases. V was pared by 7 bases and J by 8 bases, with 8 bases of the junction left unmatched. The CDR3 is made up of 15 amino acids. Germline loops: CDR1 MNHEY, CDR2 SMNVEV (reference sequence). The CDR3 loop reads CASTLLAGGGYEQFF. The DNA of the CDR3 is TGTGCCAGCACCCTACTAGCGGGAGGGGGATATGAGCAGTTCTTC.

This clone was seen a few times. V usage is TRBV28 and J usage is TRBJ2-7, with 7 bases fitting TRBD1. The germline gives CDR1 MDHEN, CDR2 SYDVKM. The junction had 6 bases not matched to a gene; V was cut back by 6 bases and J by 1 base. This CDR3 spans 14 amino acids. The CDR3 is CASSPWTGSYEQYF. The CDR3 DNA is TGTGCCAGCAGCCCATGGACAGGTTCCTACGAGCAGTACTTC.

V and J are TRBV19 and TRBJ2-7; 10 bases line up with TRBD1. Germline V lookup: CDR1 LNHDA, CDR2 SQIVND (reference sequence). The CDR3 length is 15 residues. Unmatched junction bases numbered 13, after V lost 11 bases and J lost 3 bases. The CDR3 loop is CAAAAGTGASYEQYF. The CDR3 DNA is TGTGCCGCGGCCGCCGGGACAGGGGCCAGCTACGAGCAGTACTTC.

This sequence joins TRBV6-5 and TRBJ1-5; 7 nucleotides align to TRBD1. The ends lost 6 bases at V and 6 bases at J; junction bases unmatched: 8. The germline V gene encodes CDR1 MNHEY and CDR2 SVGAGI. CDR3 length: 14 residues. The CDR3: CASSKTGRGQPQHF. In DNA, the CDR3 is TGTGCCAGCAGCAAGACAGGGCGAGGTCAGCCCCAGCATTTT.

This chain links TRBV30 with TRBJ1-1, with D unresolved. The CDR3 consists of 16 residues. V lost 5 bases and J lost 2, with 21 bases in between. In germline, CDR1 is GTSNPN, CDR2 SVGIG (reference sequence). The CDR3 loop reads CAWGPLAGGPNTEAFF. CDR3 in DNA: TGTGCCTGGGGGCCACTAGCGGGAGGCCCCAACACTGAAGCTTTCTTT.

The rearrangement links TRBV28 to TRBJ1-2; 9 bases align to TRBD1. The V gene's germline CDR1 is MDHEN and CDR2 SYDVKM. V lost 10 bases to trimming and J lost 6 bases; unmatched junction nucleotides: 9. This CDR3 comprises 13 residues. The CDR3 loop reads CATGDRARDGYTF. The CDR3 region has the DNA TGTGCCACCGGGGACAGGGCGAGAGATGGCTACACCTTC.

The V gene is TRBV5-5, the J gene TRBJ2-5, with 10 bases that match TRBD2. Germline V gives CDR1 SGHKS, CDR2 YYEKEE (reference sequence). The CDR3 extends over 15 amino acids. The V and J ends lost 4 bases and 11 bases, in that order; junction bases with no gene match: 14. In DNA form, the CDR3 reads TGTGCCAGCAGCCCGGACTTAGCGGGAGGTGGAAAGCAGTACTTC. Protein: CASSPDLAGGGKQYF.